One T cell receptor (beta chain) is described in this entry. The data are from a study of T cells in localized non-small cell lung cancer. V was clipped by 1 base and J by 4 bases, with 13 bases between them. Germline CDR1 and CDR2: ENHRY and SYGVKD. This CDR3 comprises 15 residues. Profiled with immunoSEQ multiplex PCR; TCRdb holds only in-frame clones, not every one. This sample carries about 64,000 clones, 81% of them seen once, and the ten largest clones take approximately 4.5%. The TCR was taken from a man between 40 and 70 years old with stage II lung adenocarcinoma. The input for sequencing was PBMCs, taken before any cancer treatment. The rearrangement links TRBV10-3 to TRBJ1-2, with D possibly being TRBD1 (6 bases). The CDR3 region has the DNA TGTGCCATCAGTGAGTTGGGGGGGCGAAGCTATGGCTACACCTTC. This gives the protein CAISELGGRSYGYTF.